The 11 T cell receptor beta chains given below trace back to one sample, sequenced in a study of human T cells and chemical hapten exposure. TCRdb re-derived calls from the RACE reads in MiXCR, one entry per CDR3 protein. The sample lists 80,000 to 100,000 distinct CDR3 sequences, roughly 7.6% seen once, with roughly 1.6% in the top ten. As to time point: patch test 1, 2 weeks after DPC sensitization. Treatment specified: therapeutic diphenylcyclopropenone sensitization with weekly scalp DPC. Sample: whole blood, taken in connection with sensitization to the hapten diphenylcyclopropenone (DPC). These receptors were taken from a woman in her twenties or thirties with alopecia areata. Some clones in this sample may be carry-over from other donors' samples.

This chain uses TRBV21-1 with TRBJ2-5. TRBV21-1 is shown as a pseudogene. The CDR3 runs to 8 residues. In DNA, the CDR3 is TGTGCCAGCAGCAAAAGAGACTTC. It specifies CASSKRDF.

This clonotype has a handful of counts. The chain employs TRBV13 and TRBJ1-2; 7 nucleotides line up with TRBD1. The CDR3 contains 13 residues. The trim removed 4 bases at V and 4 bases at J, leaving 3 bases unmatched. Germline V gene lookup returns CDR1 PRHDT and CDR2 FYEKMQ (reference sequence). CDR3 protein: CASSSWTGYGYTF. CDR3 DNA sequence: TGTGCCAGCAGCTCCTGGACAGGCTATGGCTACACCTTC.

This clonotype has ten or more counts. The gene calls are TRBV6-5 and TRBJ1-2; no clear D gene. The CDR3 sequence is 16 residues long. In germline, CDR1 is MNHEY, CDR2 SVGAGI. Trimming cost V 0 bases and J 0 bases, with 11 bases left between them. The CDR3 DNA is TGTGCCAGCAGTTACTCCCACATGCTCTCTAACTATGGCTACACCTTC. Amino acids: CASSYSHMLSNYGYTF.

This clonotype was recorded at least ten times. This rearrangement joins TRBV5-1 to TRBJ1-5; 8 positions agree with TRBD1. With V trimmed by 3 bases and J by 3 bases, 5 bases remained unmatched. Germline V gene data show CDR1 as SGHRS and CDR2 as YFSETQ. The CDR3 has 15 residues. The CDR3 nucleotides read TGCGCCAGCAGCTCCGGGACAGGCAACAATCAGCCCCAGCATTTT. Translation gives CASSSGTGNNQPQHF.

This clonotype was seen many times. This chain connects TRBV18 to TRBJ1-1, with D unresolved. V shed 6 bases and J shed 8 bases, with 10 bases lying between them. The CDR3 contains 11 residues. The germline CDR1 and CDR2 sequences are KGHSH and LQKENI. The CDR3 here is CASSPGTEAFF. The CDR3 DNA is TGTGCCAGCTCCCCCGGAACCGAAGCTTTCTTT.

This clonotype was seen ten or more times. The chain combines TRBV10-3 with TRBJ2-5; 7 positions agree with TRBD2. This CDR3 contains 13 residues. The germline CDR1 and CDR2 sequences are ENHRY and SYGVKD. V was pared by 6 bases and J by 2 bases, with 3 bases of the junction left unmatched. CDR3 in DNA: TGTGCCATCAGCGGGACTATTCAAGAGACCCAGTACTTC. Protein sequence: CAISGTIQETQYF.

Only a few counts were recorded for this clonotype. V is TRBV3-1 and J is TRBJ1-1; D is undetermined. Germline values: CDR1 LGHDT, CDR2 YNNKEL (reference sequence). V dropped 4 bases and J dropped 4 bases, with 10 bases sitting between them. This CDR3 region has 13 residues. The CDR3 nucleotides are TGTGCCAGCAGCCTTAACAGCGGCACTGAAGCTTTCTTT. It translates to CASSLNSGTEAFF.

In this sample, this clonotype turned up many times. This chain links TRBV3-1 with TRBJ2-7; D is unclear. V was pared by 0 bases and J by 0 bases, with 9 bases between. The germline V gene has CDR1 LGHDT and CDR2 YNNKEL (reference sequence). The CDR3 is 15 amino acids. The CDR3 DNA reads TGTGCCAGCAGCCAAGAGTTTACCACCTCCTACGAGCAGTACTTC. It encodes CASSQEFTTSYEQYF.

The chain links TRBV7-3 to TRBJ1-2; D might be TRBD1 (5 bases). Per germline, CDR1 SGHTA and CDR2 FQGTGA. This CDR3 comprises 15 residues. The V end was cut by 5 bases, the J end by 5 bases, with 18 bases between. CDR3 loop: CASSPQGRGGYGYTF. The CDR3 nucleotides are TGTGCCAGCAGCCCCCAGGGTCGGGGGGGTTATGGCTACACCTTC.

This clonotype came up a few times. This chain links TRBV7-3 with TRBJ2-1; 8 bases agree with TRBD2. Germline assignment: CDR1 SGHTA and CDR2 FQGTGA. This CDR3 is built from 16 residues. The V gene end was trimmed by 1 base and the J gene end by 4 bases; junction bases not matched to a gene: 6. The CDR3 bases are TGTGCCAGCAGCTTAATGGCGGGGGGTCTGTACAATGAGCAGTTCTTC. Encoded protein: CASSLMAGGLYNEQFF.

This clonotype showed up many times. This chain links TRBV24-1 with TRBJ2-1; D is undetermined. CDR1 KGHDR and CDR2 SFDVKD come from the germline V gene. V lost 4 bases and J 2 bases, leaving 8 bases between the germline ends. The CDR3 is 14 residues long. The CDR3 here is CATSESPPYNEQFF. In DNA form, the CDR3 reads TGTGCCACCAGTGAGAGCCCGCCCTACAATGAGCAGTTCTTC.